Shown below are 9 T cell receptor beta chains from a single sample sequenced in a study of T cell responses to AZD1222 COVID-19 vaccine. Generated by immunoSEQ multiplex PCR, the TCRdb table keeps only in-frame clones and is missing some. In the table there are 55,000 to 90,000 clones, roughly 84% of which are singletons. The material was peripheral blood, obtained on day 0 of AZD1222 vaccination. These receptors were collected from an adult in good health.

V gene TRBV28 combines with J gene TRBJ1-1; 7 nucleotides agree with TRBD1. V lost 8 bases and J lost 1; bases outside the gene matches: 10. From germline, CDR1 is MDHEN and CDR2 SYDVKM. CDR3 size: 15 residues. The CDR3 loop reads CASFKQGPTNTEAFF. CDR3 DNA sequence: TGTGCCAGCTTCAAACAGGGGCCGACGAACACTGAAGCTTTCTTT.

The rearrangement links TRBV28 to TRBJ1-1; 7 bases agree with TRBD1. Germline V CDR1 and CDR2: MDHEN, SYDVKM. The CDR3 consists of 15 residues. The ends lost 5 bases at V and 0 bases at J; junction bases unmatched: 6. Written as DNA, the CDR3 is TGTGCCAGCAGTAAAAAGGACAGGATGAACACTGAAGCTTTCTTT. Translation: CASSKKDRMNTEAFF.

The J gene is TRBJ2-1, the V gene TRBV7-2, with 7 bases matching TRBD2. The trim removed 1 base at V and 4 bases at J, leaving 13 bases unmatched. The CDR3 is made up of 18 amino acids. Looked up from germline, CDR1 is SGHTA and CDR2 is FQGNSA. The CDR3 loop is CASSLGRRGMGQYNEQFF. The CDR3 nucleotides read TGTGCCAGCAGCTTAGGGCGGCGGGGGATGGGGCAATACAATGAGCAGTTCTTC. Based on the CDR3 plus reference TRBV7-2 and TRBJ2-1, the full variable domain is GAGVSQSPSNKVTEKGKDVELRCDPISGHTALYWYRQSLGQGLEFLIYFQGNSAPDKSGLPSDRFSAERTGGSVSTLTIQRTQQEDSAVYLCASSLGRRGMGQYNEQFFGPGTRLTVL.

The rearrangement uses TRBV25-1 and TRBJ1-1; perhaps TRBD1 as D (6 bases). Germline lookup yields CDR1 MGHDK and CDR2 SYGVNS. Trimming pared 6 bases from V and 0 bases from J, leaving 11 bases between. The CDR3 is 14 residues long. CDR3 coding DNA: TGTGCCAGCAGCTATGGGACAATGAACACTGAAGCTTTCTTT. This gives the protein CASSYGTMNTEAFF. The entire variable domain, with the rest obtained from reference TRBV25-1 and TRBJ1-1, is as follows: EADIYQTPRYLVIGTGKKITLECSQTMGHDKMYWYQQDPGMELHLIHYSYGVNSTEKGDLSSESTVSRIRTEHFPLTLESARPSHTSQYLCASSYGTMNTEAFFGQGTRLTVV.

The V call is TRBV4-1, the J call TRBJ1-1, with D maybe TRBD1 (6 bases). The length of the CDR3 is 12 residues. Germline V gives CDR1 MGHRA, CDR2 YSYEKL. Trimming left V 2 bases short and J 9 bases short, with 10 bases between. CDR3 residues: CASSQFGGQAFF. CDR3 nucleotide sequence: TGCGCCAGCAGCCAATTTGGGGGGCAAGCTTTCTTT.

The chain employs TRBV5-5 and TRBJ2-3, with 15 bases fitting TRBD2. The germline V gene encodes CDR1 SGHKS and CDR2 YYEKEE (reference sequence). The CDR3 is 15 residues long. J lost 6 bases, V lost 4 bases, and 3 bases had no gene match. CDR3 DNA sequence: TGTGCCAGCAGCCCCGGGACTAGCGGGGGGGATACGCAGTATTTT. This gives the protein CASSPGTSGGDTQYF.

The V gene is TRBV11-3, the J gene TRBJ1-2; D is ambiguous. The CDR3 is made up of 14 amino acids. V lost 9 bases and J lost 2, with 16 bases in between. Germline CDR1 SGHNT, CDR2 YENEEA. DNA of the CDR3: TGTGCCAGGGCGGGGAGAGGGCCCAACTATGGCTACACCTTC. Protein product: CARAGRGPNYGYTF. The whole variable domain, remainder taken from reference TRBV11-3 and TRBJ1-2, is EAGVVQSPRYKIIEKKQPVAFWCNPISGHNTLYWYLQNLGQGPELLIRYENEEAVDDSQLPKDRFSAERLKGVDSTLKIQPAELGDSAVYLCARAGRGPNYGYTFGSGTRLTVV.

V gene TRBV28 combines with J gene TRBJ2-6; no clear D gene. The ends were cut back, 6 bases at V and 0 bases at J, with 15 bases in the middle. The CDR3 loop spans 17 amino acids. Germline CDR1 is MDHEN and CDR2 is SYDVKM. The CDR3 here is CASRPSPSFSGANVLTF. As DNA, the CDR3 is TGTGCCAGCAGACCCTCCCCCAGTTTCTCTGGGGCCAACGTCCTGACTTTC.

This chain joins TRBV11-2 and TRBJ1-2; no clear D gene. The germline V gene encodes CDR1 SGHAT and CDR2 FQNNGV. This CDR3 spans 14 amino acids. V shed 7 bases and J shed 0 bases, with 12 bases lying between them. CDR3 sequence reads: CASTPGAANYGYTF. CDR3 nucleotides: TGTGCCAGCACCCCAGGAGCCGCTAACTATGGCTACACCTTC.